This entry is about one T cell receptor beta chain. The sample originates from a study of T cells after yellow fever vaccination. Trimming removed 6 bases from V and 6 bases from J, with 12 bases in between. The germline V gene encodes CDR1 MNHNS and CDR2 SASEGT. This CDR3 has 13 amino acids. Using its own MiXCR run on the 5' RACE reads, TCRdb lists one record per CDR3 protein. The sample has roughly 330,000 distinct CDR3 sequences, around 6.8% seen once; the top ten hold around 17%. V and J are TRBV6-1 and TRBJ1-5; a weak D match, TRBD1 (6 bases). The sample was PBMCs, taken around 45 days after the first yellow fever vaccination. This receptor was identified in a young man who received the YFV17D yellow fever vaccine. CDR3 sequence: CASRPGESQPQHF. The CDR3 DNA is TGTGCCAGCAGACCAGGGGAGAGTCAGCCCCAGCATTTT.